The sequence of this T cell receptor beta chain was determined in a study of cytomegalovirus exposure and HLA in healthy donors. PCR primers comprised 60 Vbeta and 13 Jbeta primers. Using immunoSEQ multiplex PCR, the repertoire was profiled, and TCRdb retains in-frame clones only, with some absent. The data show some 98,000 clones, with 9.4% seen just once and 5.1% held by the top ten. V lost 6 bases to trimming and J lost 4 bases, with 13 bases between them. In germline, CDR1 is MDHEN, CDR2 SYDVKM. The CDR3 is made up of 14 amino acids. This clone was counted between two and nine times. Its antigen is as yet unknown. Study observations and caveats: Reportedly, a later analysis found an Asian-associated ancestry cluster had fewer N-insertions than the approximately 700-donor mean. Certain indistinguishable V segments, among them TRBV6-2 and TRBV6-3, were excluded. Sequencing had likely introduced a cluster of highly shared sequence variants as an artifact. The authors later found TCR association rates varying by HLA locus, with DRB1 most and HLA-C fewest.

Sequencing was carried out using PBMCs. The clonotype was recovered from a man aged 45-65 years in good health and CMV-seropositive. This chain links TRBV28 with TRBJ1-5; possible D gene TRBD1, 6 bases. CDR3 region: CASSVDRPNQPQHF. CDR3 nucleotide sequence: TGTGCCAGCAGCGTGGACAGACCGAATCAGCCCCAGCATTTT.